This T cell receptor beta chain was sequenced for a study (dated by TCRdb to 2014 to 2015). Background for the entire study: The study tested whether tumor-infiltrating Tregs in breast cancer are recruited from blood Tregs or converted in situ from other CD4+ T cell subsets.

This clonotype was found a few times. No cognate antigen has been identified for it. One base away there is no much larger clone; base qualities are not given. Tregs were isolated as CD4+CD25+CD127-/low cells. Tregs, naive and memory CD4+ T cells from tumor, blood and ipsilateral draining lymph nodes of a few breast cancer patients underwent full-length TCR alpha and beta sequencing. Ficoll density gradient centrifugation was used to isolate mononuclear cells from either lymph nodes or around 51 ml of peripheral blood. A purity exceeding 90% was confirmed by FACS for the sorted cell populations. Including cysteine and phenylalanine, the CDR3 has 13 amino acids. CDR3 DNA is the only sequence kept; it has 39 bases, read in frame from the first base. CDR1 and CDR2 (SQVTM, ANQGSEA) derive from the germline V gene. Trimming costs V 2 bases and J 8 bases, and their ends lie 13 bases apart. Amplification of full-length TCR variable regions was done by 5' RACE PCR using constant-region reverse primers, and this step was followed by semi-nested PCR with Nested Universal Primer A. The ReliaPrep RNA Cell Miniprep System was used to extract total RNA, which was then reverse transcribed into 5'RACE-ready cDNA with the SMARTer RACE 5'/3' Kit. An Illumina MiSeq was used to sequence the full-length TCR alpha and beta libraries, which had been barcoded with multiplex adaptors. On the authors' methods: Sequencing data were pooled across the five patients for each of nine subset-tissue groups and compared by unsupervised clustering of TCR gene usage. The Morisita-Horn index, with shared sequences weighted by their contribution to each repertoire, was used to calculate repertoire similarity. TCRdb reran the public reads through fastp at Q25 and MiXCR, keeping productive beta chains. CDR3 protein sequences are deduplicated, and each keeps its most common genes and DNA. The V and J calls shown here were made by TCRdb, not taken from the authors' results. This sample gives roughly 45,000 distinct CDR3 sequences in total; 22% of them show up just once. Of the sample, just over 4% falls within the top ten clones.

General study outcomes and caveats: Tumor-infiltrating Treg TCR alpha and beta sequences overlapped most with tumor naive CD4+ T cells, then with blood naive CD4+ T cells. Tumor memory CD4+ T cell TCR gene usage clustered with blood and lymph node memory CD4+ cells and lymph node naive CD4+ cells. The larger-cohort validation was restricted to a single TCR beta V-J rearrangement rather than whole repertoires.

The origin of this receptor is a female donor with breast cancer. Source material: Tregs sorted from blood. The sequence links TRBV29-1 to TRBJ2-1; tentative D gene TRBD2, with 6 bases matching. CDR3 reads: CSVELGERDEQFF. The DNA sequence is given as TGCAGCGTTGAACTGGGGGAGCGGGATGAGCAGTTCTTC.